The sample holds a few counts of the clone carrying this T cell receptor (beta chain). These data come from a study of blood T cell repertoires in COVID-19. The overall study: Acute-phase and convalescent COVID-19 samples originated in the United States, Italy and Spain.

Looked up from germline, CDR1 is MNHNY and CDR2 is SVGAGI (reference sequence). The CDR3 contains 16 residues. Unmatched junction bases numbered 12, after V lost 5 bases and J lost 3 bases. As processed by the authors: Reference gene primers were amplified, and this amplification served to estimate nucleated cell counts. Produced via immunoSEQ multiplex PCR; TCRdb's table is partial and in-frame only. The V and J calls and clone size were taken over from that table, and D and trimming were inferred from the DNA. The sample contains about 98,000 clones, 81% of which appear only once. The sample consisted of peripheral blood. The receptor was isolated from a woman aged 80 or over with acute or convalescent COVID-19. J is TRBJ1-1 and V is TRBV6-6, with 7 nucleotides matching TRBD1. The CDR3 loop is CASSAVTGSRDTEAFF. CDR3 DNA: TGTGCCAGCAGTGCAGTGACAGGGAGCCGCGACACTGAAGCTTTCTTT.